This TCR beta chain emerged from a study of neoadjuvant anti-PD-1 for oral cavity cancer (dated by TCRdb to 2020 to 2022). About the study as a whole: Three to four biweekly doses of nivolumab at 3 mg/kg were mostly administered to patients before curative-intent surgical resection. Responders were defined as patients with complete response, partial response or stable disease by RECIST 1.1; non-responders were defined as patients with progression. A fourth nivolumab dose was given around day 43 to patients without progression, and definitive surgical resection was performed in those patients on days 50-56. There were more than 10 patients in the parent correlative cohort, and the response rate was around 30%. Beyond this particular receptor, the publication reports: Greater tumor shrinkage was correlated with larger post-treatment sizes of preexisting intratumoral clones, suggesting that expansion of preexisting clones contributed to response. Higher pretreatment blood TCRbeta clonality and lower post-treatment tumor TCRbeta clonality were correlated with higher pretreatment blood Treg/Th17 ratios. Only three patients per response group were included in the TCR analyses, and larger cohorts for validation were called for by the authors.

For survey sequencing, tumor libraries mostly used roughly 5 ug of input genomic DNA, with two replicates for each sample. The immunoSEQ hsTCRbeta kit was used to prepare TCRbeta libraries according to the manufacturer's instructions. The completed libraries were mixed into a single pool at 3 nM, then sequenced with an Illumina NovaSeq 6000 S4 flow cell. The paper's processing steps were these. Raw data preprocessing and quality control were performed with the immunoSEQ Analyzer. The analysis was restricted to productive rearrangements, with each unique CDR3 amino acid sequence defining a clonotype. Repertoire clonality was estimated as the Gini-Simpson index, which was calculated using the R package tcR. Gini indices were compared with Student's t test, and associations with tumor size change were assessed by Pearson correlation. TCRdb's version of the immuneACCESS table is confined to in-frame rearrangements and falls short of the full clone set. An unresolved V gene accounts for under half of the shortfall where checked; the remainder is of unknown origin. Clonal size and the V and J genes are those of that table, whereas D and trimming came from the DNA. The sample records approximately 12,000 clones, 55% to 70% of which are singletons. About 6.8% of the sample rests with the top ten.

This clone was picked up one time. The antigen it binds to is not known. Within one base of it there is no much larger clone, and no base qualities were kept. The time point label of this sample denotes: before neoadjuvant nivolumab. The patients had newly diagnosed stage II-IVA oral cavity squamous cell carcinoma and had not received any prior systemic or radiation treatment. The cohort was composed of patients with HPV-negative, locally advanced oral cavity squamous cell carcinoma. Samples came from a longitudinal correlative study of a single-arm phase II trial of neoadjuvant nivolumab in oral cavity squamous cell carcinoma. Subject-matched pre- and post-treatment PBMCs and tumors from three responders and three non-responders were subjected to genomic DNA-based TCRbeta sequencing. Genomic DNA was isolated from tumor tissue using the Maxwell RSC DNA from Tissue kit. V is clipped by 5 bases and J by 7 bases, and the sequence between their germline boundaries is 14 bases long. The germline V gene encodes CDR1 SQVTM and CDR2 ANQGSEA. The CDR3 starts with the cysteine, ends with the phenylalanine, and has 12 residues. Just CDR3 DNA is preserved here, 36 bases in frame from base 1.

The receptor chain draws on TRBV29-1 and TRBJ1-2; a tentative D call is TRBD1 (5 bases match). The clonotype originates from a person aged 40-85 years with oral cavity squamous cell carcinoma. The donor label of this sample is uncertain. The starting material was tumor tissue, obtained before nivolumab (anti-PD-1) treatment. The DNA sequence is given as TGCAGCGTTCGGGACGGGGGATTTGGCTACACCTTC. Protein translation: CSVRDGGFGYTF.